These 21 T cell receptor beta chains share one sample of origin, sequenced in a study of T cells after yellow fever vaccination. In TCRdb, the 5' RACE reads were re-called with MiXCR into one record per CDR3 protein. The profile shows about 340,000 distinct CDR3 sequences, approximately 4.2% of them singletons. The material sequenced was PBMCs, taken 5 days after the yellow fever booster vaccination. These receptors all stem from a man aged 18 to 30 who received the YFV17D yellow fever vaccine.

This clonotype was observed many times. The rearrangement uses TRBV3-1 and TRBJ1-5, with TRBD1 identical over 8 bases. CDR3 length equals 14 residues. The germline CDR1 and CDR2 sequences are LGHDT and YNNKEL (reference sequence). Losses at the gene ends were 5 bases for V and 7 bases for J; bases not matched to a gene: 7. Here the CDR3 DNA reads TGTGCCAGCAGCATAGGACAGGGCCACCAGCCCCAGCATTTT. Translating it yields CASSIGQGHQPQHF.

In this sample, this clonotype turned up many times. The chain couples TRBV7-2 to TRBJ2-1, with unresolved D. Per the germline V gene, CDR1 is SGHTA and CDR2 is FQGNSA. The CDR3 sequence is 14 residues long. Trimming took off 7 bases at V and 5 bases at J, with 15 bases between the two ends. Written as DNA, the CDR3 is TGTGCCAGCAAGCCCACGGGCACCGACAATGAGCAGTTCTTC. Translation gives CASKPTGTDNEQFF.

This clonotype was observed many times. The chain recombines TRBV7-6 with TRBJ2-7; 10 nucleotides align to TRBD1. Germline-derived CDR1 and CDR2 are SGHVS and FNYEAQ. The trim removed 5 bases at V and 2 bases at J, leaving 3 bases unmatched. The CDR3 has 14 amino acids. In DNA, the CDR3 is TGTGCCAGCAGCGCTGGACAGGGGGCCTACGAGCAGTACTTC. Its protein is CASSAGQGAYEQYF.

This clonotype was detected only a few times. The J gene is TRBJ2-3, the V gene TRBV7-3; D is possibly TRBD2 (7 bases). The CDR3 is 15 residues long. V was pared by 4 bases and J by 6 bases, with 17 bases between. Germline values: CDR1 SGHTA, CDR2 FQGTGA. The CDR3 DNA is TGTGCCAGCAGCTACGGGGGGCCGCCCGGTGATACGCAGTATTTT. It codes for CASSYGGPPGDTQYF.

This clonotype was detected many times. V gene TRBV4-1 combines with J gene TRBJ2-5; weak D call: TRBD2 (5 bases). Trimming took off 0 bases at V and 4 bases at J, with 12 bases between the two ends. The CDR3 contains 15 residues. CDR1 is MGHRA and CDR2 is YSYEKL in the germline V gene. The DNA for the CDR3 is TGCGCCAGCAGCCAAGATTCCCGGGGTATAGAGACCCAGTACTTC. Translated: CASSQDSRGIETQYF.

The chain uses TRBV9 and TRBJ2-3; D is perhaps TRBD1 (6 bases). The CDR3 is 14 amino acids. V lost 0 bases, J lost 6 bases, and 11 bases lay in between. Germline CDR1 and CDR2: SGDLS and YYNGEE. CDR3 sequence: CASSVEPRGDTQYF. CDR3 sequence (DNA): TGTGCCAGCAGCGTAGAACCGAGGGGGGATACGCAGTATTTT.

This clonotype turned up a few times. The CDR3 reads CASSARDRFNSPLHF. CDR3 sequence (DNA): TGTGCCAGCAGCGCCCGGGACAGGTTTAATTCACCCCTCCACTTT. This chain uses TRBV5-4 with TRBJ1-6; TRBD1 aligns across 8 bases. Germline assignment: CDR1 SGHNT and CDR2 YYREEE (reference sequence). V dropped 4 bases and J dropped 6; count of bases not matched to a gene: 6. The CDR3 extends over 15 amino acids.

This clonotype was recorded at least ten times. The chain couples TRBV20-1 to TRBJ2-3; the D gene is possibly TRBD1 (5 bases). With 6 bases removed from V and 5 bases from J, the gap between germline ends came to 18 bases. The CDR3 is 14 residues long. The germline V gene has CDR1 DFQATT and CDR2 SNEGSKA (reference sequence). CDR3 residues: CSAGDSVREDTQYF. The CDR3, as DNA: TGCAGTGCAGGAGACAGCGTACGAGAAGATACGCAGTATTTT.

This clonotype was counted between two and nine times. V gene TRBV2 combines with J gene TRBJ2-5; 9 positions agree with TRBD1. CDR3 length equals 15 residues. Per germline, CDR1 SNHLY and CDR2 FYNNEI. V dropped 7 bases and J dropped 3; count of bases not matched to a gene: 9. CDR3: CASTRKRTGEETQYF. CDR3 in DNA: TGTGCCAGCACACGAAAAAGGACAGGGGAAGAGACCCAGTACTTC.

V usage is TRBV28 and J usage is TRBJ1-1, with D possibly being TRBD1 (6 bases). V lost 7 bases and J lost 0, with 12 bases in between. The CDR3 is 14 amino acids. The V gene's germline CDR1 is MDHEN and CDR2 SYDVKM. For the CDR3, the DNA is TGTGCCAGCATTGTGACAGGAATGAACACTGAAGCTTTCTTT. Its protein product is CASIVTGMNTEAFF. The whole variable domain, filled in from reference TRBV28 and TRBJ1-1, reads DVKVTQSSRYLVKRTGEKVFLECVQDMDHENMFWYRQDPGLGLRLIYFSYDVKMKEKGDIPEGYSVSREKKERFSLILESASTNQTSMYLCASIVTGMNTEAFFGQGTRLTVV.

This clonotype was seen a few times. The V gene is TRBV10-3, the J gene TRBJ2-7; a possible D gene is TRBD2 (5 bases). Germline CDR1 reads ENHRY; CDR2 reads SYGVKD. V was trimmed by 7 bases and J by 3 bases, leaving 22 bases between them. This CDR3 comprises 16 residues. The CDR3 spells CAITPRGEGSIYEQYF. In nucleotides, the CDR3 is TGTGCCATCACCCCCCGCGGAGAGGGTTCTATCTACGAGCAGTACTTC.

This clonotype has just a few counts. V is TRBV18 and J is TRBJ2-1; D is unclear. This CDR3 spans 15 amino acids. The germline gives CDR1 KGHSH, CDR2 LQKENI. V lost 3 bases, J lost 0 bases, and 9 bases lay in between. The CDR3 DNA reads TGTGCCAGCTCACCGATCTGGAGCTCCTACAATGAGCAGTTCTTC. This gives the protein CASSPIWSSYNEQFF.

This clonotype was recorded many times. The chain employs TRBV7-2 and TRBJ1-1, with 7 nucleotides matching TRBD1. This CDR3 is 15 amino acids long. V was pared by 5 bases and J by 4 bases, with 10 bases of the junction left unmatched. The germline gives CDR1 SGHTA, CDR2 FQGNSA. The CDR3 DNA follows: TGTGCCAGCAGCGCAACAGGGGTGTTCGGCACTGAAGCTTTCTTT. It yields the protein CASSATGVFGTEAFF.

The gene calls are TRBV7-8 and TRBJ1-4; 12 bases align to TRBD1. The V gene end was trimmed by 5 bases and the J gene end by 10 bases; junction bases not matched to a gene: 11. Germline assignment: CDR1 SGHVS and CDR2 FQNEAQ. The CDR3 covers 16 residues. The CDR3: CASSPPGTGGARKLFF. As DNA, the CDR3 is TGTGCCAGCAGCCCACCCGGGACAGGGGGCGCGAGAAAACTGTTTTTT.

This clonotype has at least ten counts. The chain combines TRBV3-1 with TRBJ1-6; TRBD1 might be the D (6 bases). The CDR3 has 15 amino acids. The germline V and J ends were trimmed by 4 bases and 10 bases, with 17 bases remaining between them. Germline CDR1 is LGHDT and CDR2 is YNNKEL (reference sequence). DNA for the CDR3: TGTGCCAGCAGCCCCCAAGGGGGGGTTCGGTCACCCCTCCACTTT. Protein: CASSPQGGVRSPLHF.

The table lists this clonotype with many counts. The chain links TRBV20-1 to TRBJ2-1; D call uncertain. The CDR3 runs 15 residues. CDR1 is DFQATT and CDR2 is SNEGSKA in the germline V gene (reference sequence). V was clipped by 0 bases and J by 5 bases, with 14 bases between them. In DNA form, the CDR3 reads TGCAGTGCTAGAGATCCCCGCATCCGGGACAATGAGCAGTTCTTC. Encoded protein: CSARDPRIRDNEQFF.

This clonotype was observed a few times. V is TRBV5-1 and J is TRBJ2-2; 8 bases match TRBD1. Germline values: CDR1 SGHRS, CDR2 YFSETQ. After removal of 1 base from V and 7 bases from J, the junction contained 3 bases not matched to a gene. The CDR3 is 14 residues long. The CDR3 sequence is CASSLRTGFGELFF. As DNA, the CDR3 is TGCGCCAGCAGCTTGAGGACAGGGTTCGGGGAGCTGTTTTTT.

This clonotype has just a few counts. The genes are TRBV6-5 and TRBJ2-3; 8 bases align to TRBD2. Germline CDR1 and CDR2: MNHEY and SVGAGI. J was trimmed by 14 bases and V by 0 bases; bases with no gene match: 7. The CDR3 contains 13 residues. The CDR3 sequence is CASSYSIGRARYF. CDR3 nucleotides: TGTGCCAGCAGTTACTCGATCGGGAGGGCACGGTATTTT.

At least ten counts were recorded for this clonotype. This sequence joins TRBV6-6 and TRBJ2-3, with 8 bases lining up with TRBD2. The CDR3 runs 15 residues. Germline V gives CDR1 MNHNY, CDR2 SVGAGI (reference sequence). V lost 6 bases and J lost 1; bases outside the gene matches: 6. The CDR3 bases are TGTGCCAGCAGCCCGGGACTAGTCGGCACAGATACGCAGTATTTT. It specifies CASSPGLVGTDTQYF.

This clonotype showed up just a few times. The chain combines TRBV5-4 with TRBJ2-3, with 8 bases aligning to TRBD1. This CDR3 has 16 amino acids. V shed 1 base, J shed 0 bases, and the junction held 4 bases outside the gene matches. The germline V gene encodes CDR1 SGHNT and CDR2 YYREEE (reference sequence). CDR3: CASSLPDRVSTDTQYF. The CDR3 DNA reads TGTGCCAGCAGCTTGCCGGACAGGGTTAGCACAGATACGCAGTATTTT.

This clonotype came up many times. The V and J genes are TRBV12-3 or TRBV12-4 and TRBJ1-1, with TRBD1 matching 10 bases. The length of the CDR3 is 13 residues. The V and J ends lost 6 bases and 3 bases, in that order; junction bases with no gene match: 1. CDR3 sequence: CASSGTGDTEAFF. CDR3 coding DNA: TGTGCCAGCAGCGGGACAGGGGACACTGAAGCTTTCTTT.